The rows below give T cell receptor beta chains drawn from one sample of a study of T cells in Graves' hyperthyroidism and ophthalmopathy. TCRdb ran MiXCR on the multiplex PCR reads and lists one entry per CDR3 protein. The sample records around 600,000 distinct CDR3 sequences, around 16% being singletons. The specimen sequenced was blood. The receptors were sampled from a middle-aged woman with Graves' ophthalmopathy. Both conserved end residues are part of each CDR3. The D gene is left open where the match is weak. Not every row has a clone size; where given, it reads once, few, many or a size class.

CDR3 length: 16; V gene: TRBV15; D gene: .; clone size: few; J gene: TRBJ1-4; CDR3 protein: CATSNTGGGINEKLFF; CDR3 DNA: TGTGCCACCAGCAATACCGGAGGAGGGATTAATGAAAAACTGTTTTTT
CDR3 length: 15; V gene: TRBV19; D gene: TRBD1; clone size: .; J gene: TRBJ2-5; CDR3 protein: CASSAGTANQETQYF; CDR3 DNA: TGTGCCAGTAGTGCCGGGACAGCCAACCAAGAGACCCAGTACTTC
CDR3 length: 13; V gene: TRBV18; D gene: .; clone size: few; J gene: TRBJ1-1; CDR3 protein: CASSPSFGGFAFF; CDR3 DNA: TGTGCCAGCTCACCGAGTTTCGGGGGCTTTGCTTTCTTT
CDR3 length: 15; V gene: TRBV7-8; D gene: .; clone size: many; J gene: TRBJ2-2; CDR3 protein: CASGPTGGRTGELFF; CDR3 DNA: TGTGCCAGCGGACCTACAGGAGGGCGGACCGGGGAGCTGTTTTTT
CDR3 length: 15; V gene: TRBV6-4; D gene: TRBD2; clone size: .; J gene: TRBJ2-1; CDR3 protein: CASSRETSGEDEQFF; CDR3 DNA: TGTGCCAGCAGCCGGGAGACTAGCGGGGAGGATGAGCAGTTCTTC
CDR3 length: 16; V gene: TRBV18; D gene: .; clone size: .; J gene: TRBJ2-7; CDR3 protein: CASSPPTRDKTYEQYF; CDR3 DNA: TGTGCCAGCTCACCACCCACCAGGGACAAGACCTACGAGCAGTACTTC
CDR3 length: 14; V gene: TRBV28; D gene: .; clone size: .; J gene: TRBJ2-5; CDR3 protein: CASSSVTEMGSQYF; CDR3 DNA: TGTGCCAGCAGCTCCGTAACCGAGATGGGATCCCAGTACTTC
CDR3 length: 12; V gene: TRBV6-1; D gene: .; clone size: many; J gene: TRBJ1-5; CDR3 protein: CASSSRSMAQHF; CDR3 DNA: TGTGCCAGCAGTTCGAGATCCATGGCCCAGCATTTT
CDR3 length: 12; V gene: TRBV30; D gene: TRBD1; clone size: many; J gene: TRBJ2-7; CDR3 protein: CASGTGPYEQYF; CDR3 DNA: TGTGCCTCCGGGACAGGGCCCTACGAGCAGTACTTC
CDR3 length: 16; V gene: TRBV6-1; D gene: .; clone size: many; J gene: TRBJ1-2; CDR3 protein: CASSEPETTWNYGYTF; CDR3 DNA: TGTGCCAGCAGTGAACCTGAGACAACTTGGAACTATGGCTACACCTTC
CDR3 length: 15; V gene: TRBV11-2; D gene: TRBD2; clone size: .; J gene: TRBJ2-5; CDR3 protein: CASSYRGTSEETQYF; CDR3 DNA: TGTGCCAGCAGCTACCGAGGGACTAGCGAGGAGACCCAGTACTTC
CDR3 length: 14; V gene: TRBV6-4; D gene: .; clone size: many; J gene: TRBJ2-2; CDR3 protein: CASSDLAETGELFF; CDR3 DNA: TGTGCCAGCAGTGACCTGGCCGAGACCGGGGAGCTGTTTTTT
CDR3 length: 18; V gene: TRBV5-1; D gene: TRBD2; clone size: few; J gene: TRBJ2-1; CDR3 protein: CASSLRFTGGGVSNEQFF; CDR3 DNA: TGCGCCAGCAGCTTGCGTTTTACTGGCGGGGGGGTGAGCAATGAGCAGTTCTTC
CDR3 length: 14; V gene: TRBV28; D gene: .; clone size: many; J gene: TRBJ2-7; CDR3 protein: CASRPPGVRNEQYF; CDR3 DNA: TGTGCCAGCAGACCACCGGGAGTACGGAACGAGCAGTACTTC
CDR3 length: 14; V gene: TRBV7-9; D gene: .; clone size: many; J gene: TRBJ1-2; CDR3 protein: CASSLETEGYGYTF; CDR3 DNA: TGTGCCAGCAGCTTAGAAACGGAAGGCTATGGCTACACCTTC
CDR3 length: 16; V gene: TRBV5-1; D gene: .; clone size: few; J gene: TRBJ1-4; CDR3 protein: CASSLGSGTAGEKLFF; CDR3 DNA: TGCGCCAGCAGCTTGGGATCCGGGACTGCCGGCGAAAAACTGTTTTTT
CDR3 length: 19; V gene: TRBV2; D gene: TRBD2; clone size: many; J gene: TRBJ2-3; CDR3 protein: CASSESTNRGLAGGGTQYF; CDR3 DNA: TGTGCCAGCAGTGAATCCACGAACCGGGGACTAGCGGGAGGAGGTACGCAGTATTTT
CDR3 length: 9; V gene: TRBV20-1; D gene: .; clone size: many; J gene: TRBJ1-2; CDR3 protein: CSGPYGYTF; CDR3 DNA: TGCAGTGGACCATATGGCTACACCTTC
CDR3 length: 15; V gene: TRBV2; D gene: TRBD2; clone size: many; J gene: TRBJ2-1; CDR3 protein: CASSGGLAGENEQFF; CDR3 DNA: TGTGCCAGCAGTGGGGGACTAGCGGGGGAGAATGAGCAGTTCTTC
CDR3 length: 15; V gene: TRBV12-3/TRBV12-4; D gene: .; clone size: many; J gene: TRBJ1-5; CDR3 protein: CASSFGAVGIQPQHF; CDR3 DNA: TGTGCCAGCAGTTTTGGGGCGGTAGGAATTCAGCCCCAGCATTTT
CDR3 length: 12; V gene: TRBV3-1; D gene: .; clone size: many; J gene: TRBJ1-2; CDR3 protein: CASSQDSYGYTF; CDR3 DNA: TGTGCCAGCAGCCAAGATAGCTATGGCTACACCTTC
CDR3 length: 16; V gene: TRBV2; D gene: .; clone size: many; J gene: TRBJ2-3; CDR3 protein: CASLWGSQMSTDTQYF; CDR3 DNA: TGTGCCAGCCTTTGGGGTTCTCAGATGAGCACAGATACGCAGTATTTT
CDR3 length: 14; V gene: TRBV5-1; D gene: .; clone size: .; J gene: TRBJ2-3; CDR3 protein: CASSLGAQTDTQYF; CDR3 DNA: TGCGCCAGCAGCTTGGGCGCTCAGACAGATACGCAGTATTTT
CDR3 length: 16; V gene: TRBV9; D gene: TRBD1; clone size: .; J gene: TRBJ2-5; CDR3 protein: CASSPRTGDSQETQYF; CDR3 DNA: TGTGCCAGCAGCCCCCGGACAGGAGACTCCCAAGAGACCCAGTACTTC
CDR3 length: 12; V gene: TRBV20-1; D gene: TRBD1; clone size: many; J gene: TRBJ1-2; CDR3 protein: CSAEGQVYGYTF; CDR3 DNA: TGCAGTGCCGAAGGACAGGTCTATGGCTACACCTTC
CDR3 length: 19; V gene: TRBV2; D gene: TRBD1; clone size: many; J gene: TRBJ1-2; CDR3 protein: CASSDSSWQGARSNYGYTF; CDR3 DNA: TGTGCCAGCAGTGATTCGAGTTGGCAGGGGGCGCGTTCTAACTATGGCTACACCTTC
CDR3 length: 13; V gene: TRBV5-5; D gene: TRBD1; clone size: .; J gene: TRBJ1-2; CDR3 protein: CASSLATGEGYTF; CDR3 DNA: TGTGCCAGCAGCTTGGCAACAGGGGAAGGCTACACCTTC
CDR3 length: 17; V gene: TRBV19; D gene: TRBD1; clone size: .; J gene: TRBJ1-5; CDR3 protein: CASTEPLGTGGHRPQHF; CDR3 DNA: TGTGCCAGTACCGAACCCTTAGGGACAGGGGGCCATCGGCCCCAGCATTTT
CDR3 length: 15; V gene: TRBV20-1; D gene: TRBD1; clone size: few; J gene: TRBJ1-5; CDR3 protein: CSAREQGASNQPQHF; CDR3 DNA: TGCAGTGCTAGGGAACAGGGGGCCAGCAATCAGCCCCAGCATTTT
CDR3 length: 15; V gene: TRBV5-1; D gene: TRBD1; clone size: many; J gene: TRBJ1-2; CDR3 protein: CASSFNRGSSDGYTF; CDR3 DNA: TGCGCCAGCAGCTTTAACAGGGGAAGTAGTGATGGCTACACCTTC
CDR3 length: 15; V gene: TRBV2; D gene: .; clone size: many; J gene: TRBJ1-5; CDR3 protein: CASSEWTSSNQPQHF; CDR3 DNA: TGTGCCAGCAGTGAGTGGACGAGTAGCAATCAGCCCCAGCATTTT
CDR3 length: 12; V gene: TRBV29-1; D gene: .; clone size: few; J gene: TRBJ1-1; CDR3 protein: CSEKQGNTEAFF; CDR3 DNA: TGCAGCGAAAAACAGGGGAACACTGAAGCTTTCTTT
CDR3 length: 14; V gene: TRBV3-1; D gene: .; clone size: many; J gene: TRBJ2-5; CDR3 protein: CASSLQPGQETQYF; CDR3 DNA: TGTGCCAGCAGCTTACAACCCGGACAAGAGACCCAGTACTTC
CDR3 length: 12; V gene: TRBV10-2; D gene: .; clone size: .; J gene: TRBJ1-4; CDR3 protein: CASSETDEKLFF; CDR3 DNA: TGCGCCAGCAGTGAGACGGACGAAAAACTGTTTTTT
CDR3 length: 18; V gene: TRBV2; D gene: TRBD2; clone size: many; J gene: TRBJ2-3; CDR3 protein: CASSEFGLASTVADTQYF; CDR3 DNA: TGTGCCAGCAGTGAATTTGGACTAGCAAGTACCGTAGCAGATACGCAGTATTTT
CDR3 length: 12; V gene: TRBV29-1; D gene: .; clone size: .; J gene: TRBJ1-2; CDR3 protein: CSVGHGNYGYTF; CDR3 DNA: TGCAGCGTTGGACATGGGAACTATGGCTACACCTTC
CDR3 length: 14; V gene: TRBV12-3/TRBV12-4; D gene: TRBD1; clone size: many; J gene: TRBJ1-1; CDR3 protein: CASRRDSPNTEAFF; CDR3 DNA: TGTGCCAGCAGACGGGACAGCCCTAACACTGAAGCTTTCTTT
CDR3 length: 12; V gene: TRBV20-1; D gene: TRBD2; clone size: few; J gene: TRBJ2-3; CDR3 protein: CSGSGRADTQYF; CDR3 DNA: TGCAGTGGATCCGGGAGGGCCGATACGCAGTATTTT
CDR3 length: 16; V gene: TRBV7-9; D gene: .; clone size: many; J gene: TRBJ2-3; CDR3 protein: CASSFRVGTNTDTQYF; CDR3 DNA: TGTGCCAGCAGCTTCCGTGTAGGCACCAACACAGATACGCAGTATTTT
CDR3 length: 15; V gene: TRBV20-1; D gene: TRBD2; clone size: many; J gene: TRBJ2-7; CDR3 protein: CSARIDGRSSYEQYF; CDR3 DNA: TGCAGTGCTAGAATCGACGGGAGGAGCTCCTACGAGCAGTACTTC
CDR3 length: 14; V gene: TRBV18; D gene: .; clone size: many; J gene: TRBJ2-7; CDR3 protein: CASSPAQVLREQYF; CDR3 DNA: TGTGCCAGCTCACCGGCACAGGTTCTACGGGAGCAGTACTTC
CDR3 length: 14; V gene: TRBV20-1; D gene: .; clone size: few; J gene: TRBJ2-1; CDR3 protein: CSASGGLLYNEQFF; CDR3 DNA: TGCAGTGCTAGCGGAGGCCTTCTTTACAATGAGCAGTTCTTC
CDR3 length: 14; V gene: TRBV18; D gene: .; clone size: many; J gene: TRBJ1-1; CDR3 protein: CASLQPTERTEAFF; CDR3 DNA: TGTGCCAGCTTACAACCGACAGAGAGGACTGAAGCTTTCTTT
CDR3 length: 16; V gene: TRBV5-6; D gene: .; clone size: once; J gene: TRBJ1-6; CDR3 protein: CASSLTGTTYNSPLHF; CDR3 DNA: TGTGCCAGCAGCCTCACAGGAACTACCTATAATTCACCCCTCCACTTT
CDR3 length: 14; V gene: TRBV12-3/TRBV12-4; D gene: TRBD2; clone size: .; J gene: TRBJ2-5; CDR3 protein: CASNIAGPGETQYF; CDR3 DNA: TGTGCCAGCAATATAGCGGGGCCCGGAGAGACCCAGTACTTC
CDR3 length: 13; V gene: TRBV28; D gene: .; clone size: many; J gene: TRBJ1-1; CDR3 protein: CATRRQGRTEAFF; CDR3 DNA: TGTGCCACCCGCCGCCAGGGGAGAACTGAAGCTTTCTTT
CDR3 length: 16; V gene: TRBV20-1; D gene: .; clone size: .; J gene: TRBJ2-2; CDR3 protein: CSARESRRPNTGELFF; CDR3 DNA: TGCAGTGCTAGAGAGAGTCGCAGGCCGAACACCGGGGAGCTGTTTTTT
CDR3 length: 17; V gene: TRBV4-2; D gene: .; clone size: .; J gene: TRBJ2-5; CDR3 protein: CASSQDEGWGARETQYF; CDR3 DNA: TGTGCCAGCAGCCAAGACGAGGGATGGGGGGCTCGAGAGACCCAGTACTTC
CDR3 length: 13; V gene: TRBV3-1; D gene: .; clone size: many; J gene: TRBJ2-7; CDR3 protein: CASSHRWGIEQYF; CDR3 DNA: TGTGCCAGCAGCCACCGGTGGGGAATCGAGCAGTACTTC
CDR3 length: 15; V gene: TRBV5-1; D gene: .; clone size: few; J gene: TRBJ1-2; CDR3 protein: CASSPGQGSVKGYTF; CDR3 DNA: TGCGCCAGCAGCCCGGGGCAGGGGTCCGTGAAAGGCTACACCTTC
CDR3 length: 12; V gene: TRBV29-1; D gene: .; clone size: few; J gene: TRBJ1-6; CDR3 protein: CSVGPAGLPLHF; CDR3 DNA: TGCAGCGTTGGACCCGCGGGGTTACCCCTCCACTTT
CDR3 length: 18; V gene: TRBV15; D gene: .; clone size: few; J gene: TRBJ2-3; CDR3 protein: CATSRDFLLGEHTDTQYF; CDR3 DNA: TGTGCCACCAGCAGAGATTTCCTTCTGGGGGAGCACACAGATACGCAGTATTTT
CDR3 length: 15; V gene: TRBV7-9; D gene: TRBD2; clone size: many; J gene: TRBJ2-1; CDR3 protein: CASSFGSGGVDEQFF; CDR3 DNA: TGTGCCAGCAGCTTTGGTAGCGGGGGAGTGGATGAGCAGTTCTTC
CDR3 length: 13; V gene: TRBV20-1; D gene: .; clone size: few; J gene: TRBJ2-3; CDR3 protein: CSAPGGWTDTQYF; CDR3 DNA: TGCAGTGCTCCCGGGGGTTGGACAGATACGCAGTATTTT
CDR3 length: 17; V gene: TRBV11-2; D gene: .; clone size: many; J gene: TRBJ2-6; CDR3 protein: CASSLAGSLTGANVLTF; CDR3 DNA: TGTGCCAGCAGCTTAGCGGGCAGTCTGACTGGGGCCAACGTCCTGACTTTC
CDR3 length: 15; V gene: TRBV5-1; D gene: .; clone size: many; J gene: TRBJ2-1; CDR3 protein: CASTAGGSSYNEQFF; CDR3 DNA: TGCGCCAGCACCGCCGGGGGAAGCTCCTACAATGAGCAGTTCTTC
CDR3 length: 15; V gene: TRBV2; D gene: .; clone size: many; J gene: TRBJ2-6; CDR3 protein: CASRVGGTGANVLTF; CDR3 DNA: TGTGCCAGCAGGGTTGGGGGTACTGGGGCCAACGTCCTGACTTTC
CDR3 length: 13; V gene: TRBV5-1; D gene: TRBD2; clone size: .; J gene: TRBJ2-1; CDR3 protein: CASSLVGTSEQFF; CDR3 DNA: TGCGCCAGCAGCTTGGTTGGGACTAGTGAGCAGTTCTTC